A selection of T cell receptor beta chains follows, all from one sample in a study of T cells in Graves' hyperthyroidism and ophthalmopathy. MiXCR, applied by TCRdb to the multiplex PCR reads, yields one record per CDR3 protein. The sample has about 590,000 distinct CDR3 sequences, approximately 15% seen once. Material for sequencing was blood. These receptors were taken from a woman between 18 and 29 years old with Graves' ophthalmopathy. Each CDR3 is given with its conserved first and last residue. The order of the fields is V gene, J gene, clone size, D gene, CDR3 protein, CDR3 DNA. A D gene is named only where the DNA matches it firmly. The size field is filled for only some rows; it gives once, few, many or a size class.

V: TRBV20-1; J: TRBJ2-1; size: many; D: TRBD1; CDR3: CSGTGTAYNEQFF; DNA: TGCAGTGGAACCGGGACAGCTTACAATGAGCAGTTCTTC
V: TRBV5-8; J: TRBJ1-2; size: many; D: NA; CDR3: CASSWGGSNYGYTF; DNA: TGTGCCAGCAGCTGGGGGGGCAGCAACTATGGCTACACCTTC
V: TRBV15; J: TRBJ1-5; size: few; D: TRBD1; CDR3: CATSNGDSANQPQHF; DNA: TGTGCCACCAGCAACGGGGACAGCGCCAATCAGCCCCAGCATTTT
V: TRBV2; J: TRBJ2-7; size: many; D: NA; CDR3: CASRGALDEQYF; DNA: TGTGCCAGCAGGGGTGCTTTGGACGAGCAGTACTTC
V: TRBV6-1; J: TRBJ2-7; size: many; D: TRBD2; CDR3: CASPPPGLASLSYEQYF; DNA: TGTGCCAGCCCCCCCCCAGGACTAGCCTCTCTCTCCTACGAGCAGTACTTC
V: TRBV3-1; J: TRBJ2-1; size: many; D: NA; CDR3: CASSQHLGRENEQFF; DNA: TGTGCCAGCAGCCAACACCTCGGGAGAGAGAATGAGCAGTTCTTC
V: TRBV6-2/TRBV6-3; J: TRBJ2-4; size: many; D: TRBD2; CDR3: CASSYYFRTSGEAKNIQYF; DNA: TGTGCCAGCAGTTATTATTTCCGGACTAGCGGAGAAGCCAAAAACATTCAGTACTTC
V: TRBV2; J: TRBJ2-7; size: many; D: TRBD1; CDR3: CASSPTGGHEQYF; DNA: TGTGCCAGCAGCCCGACAGGGGGCCACGAGCAGTACTTC
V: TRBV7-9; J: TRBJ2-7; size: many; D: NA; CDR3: CASSLGTETYEQYF; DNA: TGTGCCAGCAGCTTAGGGACGGAGACCTACGAGCAGTACTTC
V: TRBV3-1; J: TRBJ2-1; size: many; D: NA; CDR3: CASSQVLVPNEQFF; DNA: TGTGCCAGCAGCCAAGTTTTAGTCCCCAATGAGCAGTTCTTC
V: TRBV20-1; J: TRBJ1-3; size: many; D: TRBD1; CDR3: CSARDRENTIYF; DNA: TGCAGTGCTCGAGACAGGGAAAACACCATATATTTT
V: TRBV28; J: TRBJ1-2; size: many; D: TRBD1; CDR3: CASSTYGPELQGAFGYTF; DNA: TGTGCCAGCAGCACCTATGGGCCTGAATTGCAGGGGGCATTTGGCTACACCTTC
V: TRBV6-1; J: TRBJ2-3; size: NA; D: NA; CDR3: CASSPGQDTQYF; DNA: TGTGCCAGCAGTCCGGGGCAAGATACGCAGTATTTT
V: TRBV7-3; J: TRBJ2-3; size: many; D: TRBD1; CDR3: CASRATGGEDTQYF; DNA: TGTGCCAGCAGAGCCACAGGGGGCGAAGATACGCAGTATTTT
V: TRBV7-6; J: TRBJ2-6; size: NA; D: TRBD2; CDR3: CASSLVPLAGGGSGANVLTF; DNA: TGTGCCAGCAGCTTAGTCCCACTAGCGGGAGGCGGGTCTGGGGCCAACGTCCTGACTTTC
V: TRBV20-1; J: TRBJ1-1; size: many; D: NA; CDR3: CSAATRGAFF; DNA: TGCAGTGCTGCTACTCGAGGTGCTTTCTTT
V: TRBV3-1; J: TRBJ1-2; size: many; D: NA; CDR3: CASSRGTNVGYTF; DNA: TGTGCCAGCAGCCGTGGGACTAACGTTGGCTACACCTTC
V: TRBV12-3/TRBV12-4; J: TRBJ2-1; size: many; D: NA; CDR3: CASRVPLGDEQFF; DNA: TGTGCCAGCAGGGTACCATTGGGGGATGAGCAGTTCTTC
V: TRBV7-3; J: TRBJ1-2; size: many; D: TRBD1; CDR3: CANPTGGVNYGYTF; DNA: TGTGCCAACCCGACAGGGGGGGTTAACTATGGCTACACCTTC
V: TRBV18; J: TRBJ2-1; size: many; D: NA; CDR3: CASSLTNSYNEQFF; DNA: TGTGCCAGCTCACTAACTAACTCCTACAATGAGCAGTTCTTC
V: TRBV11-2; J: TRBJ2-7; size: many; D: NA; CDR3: CASSPSQNWYEQYF; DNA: TGTGCCAGCAGCCCAAGCCAGAACTGGTACGAGCAGTACTTC
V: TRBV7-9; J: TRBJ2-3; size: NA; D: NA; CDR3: CASSRPPGDTQYF; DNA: TGTGCCAGCAGCCGACCGCCTGGGGATACGCAGTATTTT
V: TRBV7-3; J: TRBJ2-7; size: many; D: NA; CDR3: CASSSNPRGTPSYEQYF; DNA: TGTGCCAGCAGCTCGAACCCCCGCGGGACACCGTCCTACGAGCAGTACTTC
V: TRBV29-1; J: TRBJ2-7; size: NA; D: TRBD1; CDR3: CSVAGQGIGEQYF; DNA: TGCAGCGTCGCCGGACAGGGTATAGGAGAGCAGTACTTC
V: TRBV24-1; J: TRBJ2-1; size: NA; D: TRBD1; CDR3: CATRSGTGAMRQFF; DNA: TGTGCCACCAGATCCGGGACAGGGGCAATGCGGCAGTTCTTC
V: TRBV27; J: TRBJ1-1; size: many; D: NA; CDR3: CASSLSAVTEAFF; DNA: TGTGCCAGCAGTTTATCCGCCGTCACTGAAGCTTTCTTT
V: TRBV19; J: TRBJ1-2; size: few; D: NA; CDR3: CASSIDRTYLNGGYTF; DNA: TGTGCCAGTAGTATAGACAGGACCTACCTCAACGGAGGCTACACCTTC
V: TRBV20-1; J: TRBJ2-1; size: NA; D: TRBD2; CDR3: CSARKVAGGRGSYNEQFF; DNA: TGCAGTGCTAGAAAGGTAGCGGGAGGCCGGGGCTCCTACAATGAGCAGTTCTTC
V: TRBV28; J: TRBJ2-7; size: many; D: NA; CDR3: CASSLGRFYEQYF; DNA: TGTGCCAGCAGTTTGGGCAGATTTTACGAGCAGTACTTC